Listed below are T cell receptor beta chains from one sample, sequenced in a study of response to subunit inactivated influenza vaccine. Via MiXCR, TCRdb re-called the RT-PCR reads, giving one row per CDR3 protein. The repertoire holds 500,000 to 600,000 distinct CDR3 sequences, with 10% to 15% as singletons. The specimen was PBMCs from blood, collected on the day of vaccination. These TCRs come from a man aged 50 to 60 who received an inactivated influenza vaccine. The CDR3 runs from the conserved cysteine through the conserved F or W. Each record gives: V gene, CDR3 protein.

TRBV5-1	CASSLLASDYEQYF
TRBV24-1	CATSDLRGHSSYNEQFF
TRBV20-1	CSVSPGVETQYF
TRBV9	CASSAGTWDEQYF
TRBV4-3	CASSQEVVNEKLFF
TRBV20-1	CSAVRGEETQYF
TRBV10-1	CASSGRTEDYSSYNEQFF
TRBV5-1	CASSSGQEQETQYF
TRBV4-1	CASSQRDRRYLNTEAFF
TRBV10-3	CAIRDLSVGDRGYNSPLHF
TRBV15	CATSRGGEGAYNEQFF
TRBV4-3	CASSQVDTGAYEQYF
TRBV25-1	CASSSWGVAPETQYF
TRBV4-3	CASSQAQGIGYGYTF
TRBV20-1	CSAREDRGNYGYTF
TRBV7-2	CASSLGRGGFRETQYF
TRBV20-1	CSARDNTNEAFF
TRBV18	CASSPRPPFSDNEQFF
TRBV29-1	CSVEDPAGWDGAQYF
TRBV6-2/TRBV6-3	CASTPRGRPISTDTQYF
TRBV9	CASSVRYTGFGELFF
TRBV5-1	CASSLGGQGAFYEQYF
TRBV6-5	CASSNSGLGNYGYTF
TRBV4-3	CASSQDRGTGLQETQYF
TRBV4-1	CASSQVVQGAGYGYTF
TRBV28	CASSFYPMDRGETQYF
TRBV7-2	CASSSELFNQPQHF
TRBV9	CASSVAGLADTYEQYF
TRBV10-3	CAIQSSSEQYF
TRBV20-1	CSARALSESYNEQFF
TRBV10-3	CAISERSSGSGNEQFF
TRBV27	CASSTNRENYGYTF
TRBV29-1	CSAGQGGAEAFF
TRBV12-3/TRBV12-4	CASSLSLLFEQYF
TRBV19	CASSLGQPYQPQHF
TRBV15	CATSKGLAVPSYEQYF
TRBV4-3	CASSQDRGSDTQYF
TRBV7-2	CASSLDRTSAYEQYF
TRBV11-2	CASSPVNTRDSGANVLTF
TRBV10-3	CAISELAGAYEQYF
TRBV7-2	CASSFGTGLMNTEAFF
TRBV5-6	CASSPGSERQFF
TRBV10-1	CASRPGLSTDTQYF
TRBV11-1	CASSLEEGWEGHSYEQYF
TRBV21-1	CASSTAIAGFGNTEAFF
TRBV7-8	CASSTGTAIYEQYF
TRBV12-3/TRBV12-4	CASSPRGKQYF
TRBV4-2	CASSQDTGNTEAFF
TRBV6-5	CASSYSRGTGELFF
TRBV29-1	CRVEEDLRGEQYF
TRBV18	CASSPPSQGYEQYF
TRBV6-5	CASSSRGKRGLYNEQFF
TRBV5-1	CASSLGPTGTEAFF